This TCR beta chain was profiled in a study of blood T cell repertoires in COVID-19. About the study: Material from acute and convalescent COVID-19 was sourced from the United States, Italy and Spain. T cells, B-cell-depleted T cells, or PBMCs provided the cDNA or gDNA that served as material.

This clone has just a few counts. In the source study's methods: Estimated nucleated cell counts came from reference gene primer amplification. Here immunoSEQ multiplex PCR was the method, and the copy in TCRdb shows in-frame clones only, minus some. Clone size and the V and J calls come from that table; the DNA yielded D and trimming. In the table there are about 220,000 clones, roughly 84% of which are singletons. CDR1 and CDR2 (germline): SGHNT, YYREEE (reference sequence). With V trimmed by 5 bases and J by 4 bases, 5 bases remained unmatched. The length of the CDR3 is 16 residues. This clonotype originated in a woman aged 55-75 years who had recovered from COVID-19. Sequencing was performed on peripheral blood. This chain connects TRBV5-4 to TRBJ2-5, with 16 bases identical to TRBD2. The CDR3: CASRIGTSGGGETQYF. The CDR3 nucleotides read TGTGCCAGCAGAATTGGGACTAGCGGGGGGGGAGAGACCCAGTACTTC.